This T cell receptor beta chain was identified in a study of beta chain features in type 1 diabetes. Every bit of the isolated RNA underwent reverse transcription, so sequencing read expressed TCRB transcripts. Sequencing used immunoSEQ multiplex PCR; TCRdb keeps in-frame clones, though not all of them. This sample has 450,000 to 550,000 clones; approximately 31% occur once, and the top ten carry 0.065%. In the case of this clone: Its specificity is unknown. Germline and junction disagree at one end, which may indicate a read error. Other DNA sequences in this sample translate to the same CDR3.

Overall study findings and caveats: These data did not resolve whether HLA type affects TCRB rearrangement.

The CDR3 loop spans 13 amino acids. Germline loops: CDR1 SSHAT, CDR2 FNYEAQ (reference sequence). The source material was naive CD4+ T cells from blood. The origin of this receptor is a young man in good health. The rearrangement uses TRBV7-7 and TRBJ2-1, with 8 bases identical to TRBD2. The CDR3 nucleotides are TGTGCTAGCAGCTTAGCGGGACAAGGTGAGCAGTTCTTC. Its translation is CASSLAGQGEQFF. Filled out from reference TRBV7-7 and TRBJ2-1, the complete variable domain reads GAGVSQSPRYKVTKRGQDVTLRCDPISSHATLYWYQQALGQGPEFLTYFNYEAQPDKSGLPSDRFSAERPEGSISTLTIQRTEQRDSAMYRCASSLAGQGEQFFGPGTRLTVL.